This T cell receptor (beta chain) is drawn from a study of cytomegalovirus exposure and HLA in healthy donors. Study background: For the approximately 360 genotyped donors, approximately 83% fell within the Caucasian-associated ancestry cluster. The study, taken as a whole, reports: Because they were indistinguishable, some V segments, including TRBV6-2 and TRBV6-3, were excluded.

The germline V gene encodes CDR1 SGHNT and CDR2 YYREEE (reference sequence). The germline V and J ends were trimmed by 5 bases and 0 bases, with 15 bases remaining between them. The CDR3 is made up of 16 amino acids. About this clone: Its antigen is as yet unknown.

Use of 60 Vbeta and 13 Jbeta primers characterized the PCR. Clones were sequenced by immunoSEQ multiplex PCR, and TCRdb holds only the in-frame ones, with some missing. This table has approximately 110,000 clones, over 65% appearing once. The receptor comes from a man aged 50-60 years in good health and CMV-seronegative. The genes are TRBV5-4 and TRBJ1-3; D may be TRBD1 (6 bases). Sequenced material: PBMCs. The CDR3 DNA is TGTGCCAGCAGAAAGGACAGTTCAAGCTCTGGAAACACCATATATTTT. This translates into CASRKDSSSSGNTIYF.